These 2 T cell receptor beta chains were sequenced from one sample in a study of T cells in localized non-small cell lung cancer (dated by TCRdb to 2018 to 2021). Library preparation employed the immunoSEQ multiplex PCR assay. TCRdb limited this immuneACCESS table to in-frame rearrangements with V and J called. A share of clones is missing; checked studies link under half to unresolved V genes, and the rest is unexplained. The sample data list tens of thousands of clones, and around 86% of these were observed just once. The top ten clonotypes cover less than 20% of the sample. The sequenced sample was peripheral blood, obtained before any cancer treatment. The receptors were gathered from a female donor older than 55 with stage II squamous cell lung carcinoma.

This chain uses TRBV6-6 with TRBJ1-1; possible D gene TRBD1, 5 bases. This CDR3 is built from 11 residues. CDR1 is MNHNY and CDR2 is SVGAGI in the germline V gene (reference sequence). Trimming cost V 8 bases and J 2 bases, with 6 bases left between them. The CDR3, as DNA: TGTGCCAGCTGGGACAACACTGAAGCTTTCTTT. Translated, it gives CASWDNTEAFF.

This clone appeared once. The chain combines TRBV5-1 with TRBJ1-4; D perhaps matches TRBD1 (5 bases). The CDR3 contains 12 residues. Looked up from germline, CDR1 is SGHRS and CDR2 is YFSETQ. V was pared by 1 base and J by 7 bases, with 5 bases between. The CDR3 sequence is CASSLRGEKLFF. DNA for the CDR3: TGCGCCAGCAGCTTGAGGGGTGAAAAACTGTTTTTT.